Given below is one TCR beta chain in context. The germline V gene has CDR1 SGDLS and CDR2 YYNGEE. The CDR3 length is 14 residues. Trimming pared 0 bases from V and 5 bases from J, leaving 11 bases between. Libraries were prepared by immunoSEQ multiplex PCR; TCRdb keeps only in-frame clonotypes and omits some of them. The sample has roughly 300,000 clones; around 88% are singletons. Sample treatment: approximately 18 received Ad26.COV2.S at low or high dose, single or two shots; 5 received placebo; per-sample allocation not given. Repertoires come from day 63 after the first vaccine or placebo injection. The sample belongs to a study of Ad26.COV2.S vaccination and SARS-CoV-2 variants.

V gene TRBV9 combines with J gene TRBJ2-5; the D gene is possibly TRBD1 (6 bases). The sample consisted of peripheral blood, taken in a trial of Ad26.COV2.S vaccine versus placebo. The TCR sequence derives from a person between 18 and 65 years old who received the Ad26.COV2.S COVID-19 vaccine or a placebo. As DNA, the CDR3 is TGTGCCAGCAGCGTAGAACAGGGTGGGGAGACCCAGTACTTC. It specifies CASSVEQGGETQYF.